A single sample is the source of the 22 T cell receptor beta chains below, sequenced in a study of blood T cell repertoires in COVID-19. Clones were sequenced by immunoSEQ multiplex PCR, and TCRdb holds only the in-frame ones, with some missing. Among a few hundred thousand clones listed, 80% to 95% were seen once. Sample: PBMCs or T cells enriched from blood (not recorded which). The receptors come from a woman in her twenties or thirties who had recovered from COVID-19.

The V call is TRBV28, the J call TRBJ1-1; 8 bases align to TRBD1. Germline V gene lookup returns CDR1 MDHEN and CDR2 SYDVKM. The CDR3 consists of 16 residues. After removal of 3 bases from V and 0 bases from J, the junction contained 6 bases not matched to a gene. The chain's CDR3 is CASSFLGQGLNTEAFF. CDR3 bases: TGTGCCAGCAGTTTCCTAGGACAGGGATTGAACACTGAAGCTTTCTTT.

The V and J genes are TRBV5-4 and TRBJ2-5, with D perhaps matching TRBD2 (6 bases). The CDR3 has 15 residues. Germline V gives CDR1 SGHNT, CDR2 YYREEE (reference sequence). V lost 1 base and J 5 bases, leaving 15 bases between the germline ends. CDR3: CASSLSGGGGETQYF. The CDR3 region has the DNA TGTGCCAGCAGCTTGTCTGGGGGAGGTGGGGAGACCCAGTACTTC.

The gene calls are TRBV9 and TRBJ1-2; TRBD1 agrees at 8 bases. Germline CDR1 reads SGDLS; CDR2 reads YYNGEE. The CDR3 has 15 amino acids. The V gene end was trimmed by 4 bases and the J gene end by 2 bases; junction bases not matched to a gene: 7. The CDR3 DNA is TGTGCCAGCAGCTTACTGACAGGGGTGAACTATGGCTACACCTTC. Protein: CASSLLTGVNYGYTF.

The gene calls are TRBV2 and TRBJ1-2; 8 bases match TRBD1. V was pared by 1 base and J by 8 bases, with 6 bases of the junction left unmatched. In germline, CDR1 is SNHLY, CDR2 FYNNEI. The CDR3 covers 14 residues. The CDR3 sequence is CASSEVGRGRGYTF. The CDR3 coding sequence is TGTGCCAGCAGTGAAGTCGGCAGGGGGCGCGGCTACACCTTC.

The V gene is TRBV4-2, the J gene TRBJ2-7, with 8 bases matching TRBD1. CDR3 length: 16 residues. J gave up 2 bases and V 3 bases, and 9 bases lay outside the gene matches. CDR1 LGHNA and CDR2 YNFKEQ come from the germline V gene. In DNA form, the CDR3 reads TGTGCCAGCAGCCACACACAGGGGGAGGTGACCTACGAGCAGTACTTC. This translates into CASSHTQGEVTYEQYF.

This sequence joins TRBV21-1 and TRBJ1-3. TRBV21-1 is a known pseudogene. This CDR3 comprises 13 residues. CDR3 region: CASSKVAGNTIYF. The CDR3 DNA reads TGTGCCAGCAGCAAAGTAGCAGGAAACACCATATATTTT.

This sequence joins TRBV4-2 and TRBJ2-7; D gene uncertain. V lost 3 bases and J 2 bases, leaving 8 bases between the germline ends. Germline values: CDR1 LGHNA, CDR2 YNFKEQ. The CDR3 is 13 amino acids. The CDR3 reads CASSQAAPYEQYF. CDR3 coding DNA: TGTGCCAGCAGCCAGGCGGCCCCCTACGAGCAGTACTTC.

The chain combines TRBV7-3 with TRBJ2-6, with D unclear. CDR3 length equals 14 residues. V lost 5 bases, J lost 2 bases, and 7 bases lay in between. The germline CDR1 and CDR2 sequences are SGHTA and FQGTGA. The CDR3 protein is CASSPFPGANVLTF. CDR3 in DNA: TGTGCCAGCAGCCCCTTCCCTGGGGCCAACGTCCTGACTTTC.

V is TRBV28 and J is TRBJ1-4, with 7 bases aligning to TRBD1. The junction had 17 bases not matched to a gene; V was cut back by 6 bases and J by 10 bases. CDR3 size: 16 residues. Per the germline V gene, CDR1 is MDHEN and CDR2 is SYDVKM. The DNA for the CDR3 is TGTGCCAGCAGCAACTCACTACAGGGGTCATACGGAAAACTGTTTTTT. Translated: CASSNSLQGSYGKLFF.

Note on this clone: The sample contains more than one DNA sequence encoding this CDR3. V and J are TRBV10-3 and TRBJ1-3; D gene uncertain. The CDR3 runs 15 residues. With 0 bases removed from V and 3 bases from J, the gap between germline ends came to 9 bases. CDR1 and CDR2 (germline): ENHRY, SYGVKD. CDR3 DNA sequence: TGTGCCATCAGTGAGTCGACGGGGAGTGGAAACACCATATATTTT. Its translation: CAISESTGSGNTIYF.

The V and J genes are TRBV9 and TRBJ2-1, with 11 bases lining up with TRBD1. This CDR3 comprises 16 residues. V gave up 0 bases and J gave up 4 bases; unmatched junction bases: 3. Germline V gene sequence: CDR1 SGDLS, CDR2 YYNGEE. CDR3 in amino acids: CASSVVGTGGYNEQFF. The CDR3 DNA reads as TGTGCCAGCAGCGTAGTCGGGACAGGGGGATACAATGAGCAGTTCTTC.

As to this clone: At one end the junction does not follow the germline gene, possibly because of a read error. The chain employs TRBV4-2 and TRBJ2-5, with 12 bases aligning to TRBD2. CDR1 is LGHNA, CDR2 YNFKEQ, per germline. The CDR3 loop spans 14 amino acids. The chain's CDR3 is CATSASGGEETQYF. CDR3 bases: TGTGCCACCAGCGCTAGCGGGGGGGAGGAGACCCAGTACTTC.

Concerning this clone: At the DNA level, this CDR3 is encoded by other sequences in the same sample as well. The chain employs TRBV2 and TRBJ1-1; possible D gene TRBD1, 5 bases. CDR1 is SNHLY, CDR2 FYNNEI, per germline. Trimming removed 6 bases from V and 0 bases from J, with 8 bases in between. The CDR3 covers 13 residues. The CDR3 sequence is CASRDSMNTEAFF. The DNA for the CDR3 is TGTGCCAGCAGAGACAGCATGAACACTGAAGCTTTCTTT.

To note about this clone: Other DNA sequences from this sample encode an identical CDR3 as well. CDR3 in amino acids: CASSVGDSSGNTIYF. DNA for the CDR3: TGTGCCAGCAGCGTAGGGGACAGTTCTGGAAACACCATATATTTT. The V call is TRBV9, the J call TRBJ1-3, with TRBD1 matching 7 bases. The CDR3 covers 15 residues. V lost 0 bases, J lost 1 base, and 1 base stayed unmatched. Germline assignment: CDR1 SGDLS and CDR2 YYNGEE.

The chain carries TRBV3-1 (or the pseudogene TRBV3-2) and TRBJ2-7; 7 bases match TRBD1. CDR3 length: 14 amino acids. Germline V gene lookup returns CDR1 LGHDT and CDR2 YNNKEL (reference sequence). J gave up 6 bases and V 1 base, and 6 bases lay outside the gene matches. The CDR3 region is CASSQGQGEREQYF. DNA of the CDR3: TGTGCCAGCAGCCAAGGACAGGGTGAACGCGAGCAGTACTTC.

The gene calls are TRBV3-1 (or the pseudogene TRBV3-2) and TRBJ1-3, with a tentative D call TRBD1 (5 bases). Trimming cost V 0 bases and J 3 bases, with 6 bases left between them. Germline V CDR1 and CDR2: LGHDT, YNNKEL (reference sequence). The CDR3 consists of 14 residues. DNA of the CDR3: TGTGCCAGCAGCCAAGATAGGGGTGGAAACACCATATATTTT. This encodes CASSQDRGGNTIYF.

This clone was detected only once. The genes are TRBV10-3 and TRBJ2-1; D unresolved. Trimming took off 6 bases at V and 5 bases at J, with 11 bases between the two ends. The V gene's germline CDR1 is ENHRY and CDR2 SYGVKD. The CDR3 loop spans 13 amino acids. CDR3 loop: CAISPSLNNEQFF. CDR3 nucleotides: TGTGCCATCAGCCCGAGCCTCAACAATGAGCAGTTCTTC.

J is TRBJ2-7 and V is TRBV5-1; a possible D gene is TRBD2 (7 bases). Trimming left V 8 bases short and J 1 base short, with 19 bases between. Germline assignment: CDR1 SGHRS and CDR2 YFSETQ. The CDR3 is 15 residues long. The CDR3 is CASSEGGVPSYEQYF. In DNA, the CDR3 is TGCGCCAGTTCGGAGGGGGGGGTCCCTTCCTACGAGCAGTACTTC.

The CDR3 DNA reads TGTGCCAGCAGTGAAGGGCCCGGGACAGTATATTTT. Its protein product is CASSEGPGTVYF. This chain links TRBV2 with TRBJ1-3; 7 bases line up with TRBD1. CDR3 size: 12 residues. The V gene's germline CDR1 is SNHLY and CDR2 FYNNEI. Trimming at V came to 1 base and at J to 14 bases, leaving 5 bases not matched to a gene.

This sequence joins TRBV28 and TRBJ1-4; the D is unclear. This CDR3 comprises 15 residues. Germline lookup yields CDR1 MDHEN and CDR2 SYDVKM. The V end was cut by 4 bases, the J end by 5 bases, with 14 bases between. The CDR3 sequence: CASSSREGRNEKLFF. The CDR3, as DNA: TGTGCCAGCAGTTCCCGGGAGGGCCGAAATGAAAAACTGTTTTTT. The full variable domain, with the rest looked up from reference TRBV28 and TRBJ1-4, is DVKVTQSSRYLVKRTGEKVFLECVQDMDHENMFWYRQDPGLGLRLIYFSYDVKMKEKGDIPEGYSVSREKKERFSLILESASTNQTSMYLCASSSREGRNEKLFFGSGTQLSVL.

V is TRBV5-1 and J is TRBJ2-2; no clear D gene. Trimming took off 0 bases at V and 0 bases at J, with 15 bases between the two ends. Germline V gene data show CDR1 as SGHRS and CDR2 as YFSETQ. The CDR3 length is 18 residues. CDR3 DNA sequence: TGCGCCAGCAGCTTGGGGTCTACCATAAGCTCGAACACCGGGGAGCTGTTTTTT. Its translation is CASSLGSTISSNTGELFF.

The CDR3 DNA reads TGTGCCAGCAGCCAAGGAACAGGGGTGAATCAGCCCCAGCATTTT. Translated: CASSQGTGVNQPQHF. The J gene is TRBJ1-5, the V gene TRBV3-1 (or the pseudogene TRBV3-2); 7 positions agree with TRBD1. The J segment lost 4 bases and the V segment lost 1 base, leaving 4 bases of the junction unmatched. The CDR3 is 15 amino acids. Looked up from germline, CDR1 is LGHDT and CDR2 is YNNKEL (reference sequence).